This T cell receptor (beta chain) was identified during a study of blood T cell repertoires in COVID-19. Study context: Acute and convalescent COVID-19 samples came from the United States, Italy and Spain. Sources were T cells, B-cell-depleted T cells, or PBMCs; the material itself was cDNA or gDNA.

The germline V gene encodes CDR1 SNHLY and CDR2 FYNNEI. This CDR3 has 13 amino acids. V lost 5 bases, J lost 3 bases, and 9 bases lay in between. In the original workflow: Amplification with reference gene primers provided the estimates of nucleated cell counts. This table comes from immunoSEQ multiplex PCR, and its TCRdb copy is limited to in-frame clones, with some not included. V and J calls and clone size are copied from that table; D and trimming were computed from the DNA. The table records 180,000 or so clones, around 85% of them present only once. Sequences were obtained from peripheral blood. The chain is built from TRBV2 and TRBJ2-3, with unresolved D. This receptor was taken from a woman aged 80 or over with acute or convalescent COVID-19. CDR3 coding DNA: TGTGCCAGCAGTAAAAAACTGACAGATACGCAGTATTTT. Protein product: CASSKKLTDTQYF.